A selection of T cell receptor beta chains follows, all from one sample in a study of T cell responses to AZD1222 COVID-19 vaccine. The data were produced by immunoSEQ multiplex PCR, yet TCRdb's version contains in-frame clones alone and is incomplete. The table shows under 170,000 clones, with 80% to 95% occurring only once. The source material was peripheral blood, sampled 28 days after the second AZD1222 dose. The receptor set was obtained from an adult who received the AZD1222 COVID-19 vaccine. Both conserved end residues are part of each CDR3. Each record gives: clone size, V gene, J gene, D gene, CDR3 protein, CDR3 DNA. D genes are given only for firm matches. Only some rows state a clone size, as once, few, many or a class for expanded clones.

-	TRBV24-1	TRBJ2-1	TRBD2	CATSDLRGSGPYNEQFF	TGTGCCACCAGTGATTTGCGGGGTAGCGGGCCTTACAATGAGCAGTTCTTC
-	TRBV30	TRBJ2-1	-	CAWSVDNEQFF	TGTGCCTGGAGTGTTGACAATGAGCAGTTCTTC
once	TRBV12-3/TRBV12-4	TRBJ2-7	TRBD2	CASSVAGEQYF	TGTGCCAGCAGCGTAGCGGGCGAGCAGTACTTC
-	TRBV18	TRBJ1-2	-	CASSPGVYGYTF	TGTGCCAGCTCCCCGGGTGTCTATGGCTACACCTTC
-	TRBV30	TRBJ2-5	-	CAWIPPPWGETQYF	TGTGCCTGGATTCCCCCTCCTTGGGGGGAGACCCAGTACTTC
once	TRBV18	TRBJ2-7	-	CASSPGGNPYEQYF	TGTGCCAGCTCACCTGGAGGGAATCCCTACGAGCAGTACTTC
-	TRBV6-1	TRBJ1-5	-	CASSETGTNNQPQHF	TGTGCCAGCAGTGAGACCGGGACAAACAATCAGCCCCAGCATTTT
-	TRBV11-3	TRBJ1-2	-	CASSLDYRQAGIYTF	TGTGCCAGCAGCTTAGATTATCGGCAGGCCGGGATCTACACCTTC
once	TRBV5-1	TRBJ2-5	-	CASSLAPYREFQETQYF	TGCGCCAGCAGCTTGGCCCCCTACAGGGAATTCCAAGAGACCCAGTACTTC
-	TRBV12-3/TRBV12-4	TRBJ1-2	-	CASSFRLESGYTF	TGTGCCAGCAGTTTCAGGCTCGAGAGTGGCTACACCTTC
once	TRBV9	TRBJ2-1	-	CASSVGEGTGALQNEQFF	TGTGCCAGCAGCGTAGGGGAGGGGACAGGAGCGCTACAGAATGAGCAGTTCTTC
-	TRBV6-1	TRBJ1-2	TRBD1	CASSEPDRAGYTF	TGTGCCAGCAGTGAACCGGACAGGGCTGGCTACACCTTC
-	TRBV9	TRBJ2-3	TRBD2	CASSVGELAGIRSTDTQYF	TGTGCCAGCAGCGTAGGGGAGCTAGCGGGAATACGTAGCACAGATACGCAGTATTTT
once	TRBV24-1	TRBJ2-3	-	CATQVGGLGTDTQYF	TGTGCCACCCAGGTCGGGGGTTTGGGCACAGATACGCAGTATTTT
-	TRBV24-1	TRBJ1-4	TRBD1	CATSDARGPDEKLFF	TGTGCCACCAGTGATGCCAGGGGGCCTGATGAAAAACTGTTTTTT
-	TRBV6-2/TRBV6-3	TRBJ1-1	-	CASIPPGDTEAFF	TGTGCCAGCATCCCGCCGGGGGACACTGAAGCTTTCTTT
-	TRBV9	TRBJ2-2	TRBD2	CASSFRREEASNTGELFF	TGTGCCAGCAGCTTTCGACGGGAGGAGGCTTCGAACACCGGGGAGCTGTTTTTT
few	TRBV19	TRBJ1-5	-	CASISGYNQPQHF	TGTGCCAGTATATCGGGGTACAATCAGCCCCAGCATTTT
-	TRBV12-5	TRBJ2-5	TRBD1	CASAPPGQRTRTQYF	TGTGCTAGTGCCCCGCCGGGACAGCGCACCAGGACCCAGTACTTC
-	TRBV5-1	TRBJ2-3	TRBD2	CASSLWGRGGLAGSTDTQYF	TGCGCCAGCAGCTTGTGGGGACGTGGTGGACTAGCGGGGAGCACAGATACGCAGTATTTT
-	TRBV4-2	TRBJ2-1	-	CASSQDLGGSYNEQFF	TGTGCCAGCAGCCAAGACTTAGGGGGCTCCTACAATGAGCAGTTCTTC
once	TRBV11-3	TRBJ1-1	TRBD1	CASSSGTGGFEAFF	TGTGCCAGCAGTTCCGGGACAGGGGGCTTTGAAGCTTTCTTT
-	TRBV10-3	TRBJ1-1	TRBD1	CAITAGQGADKGTEAFF	TGTGCCATCACCGCGGGACAGGGGGCCGATAAGGGCACTGAAGCTTTCTTT
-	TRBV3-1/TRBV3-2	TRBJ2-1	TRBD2	CASSFRGAGAYNEQFF	TGTGCCAGCAGCTTCCGAGGGGCGGGAGCCTACAATGAGCAGTTCTTC
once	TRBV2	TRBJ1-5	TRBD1	CASRLGQGDGNQPQHF	TGTGCCAGCAGACTCGGACAGGGAGATGGCAATCAGCCCCAGCATTTT
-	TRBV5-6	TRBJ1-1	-	CASILGGANTEAFF	TGTGCCAGCATCCTCGGAGGGGCGAACACTGAAGCTTTCTTT
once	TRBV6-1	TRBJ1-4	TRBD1	CASSDVAGGAVGTNEKLFF	TGTGCCAGCAGTGATGTGGCAGGGGGCGCGGTAGGCACTAATGAAAAACTGTTTTTT
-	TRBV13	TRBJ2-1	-	CASSLGGGGSYNEQFF	TGTGCCAGCAGCTTAGGAGGGGGGGGCTCCTACAATGAGCAGTTCTTC
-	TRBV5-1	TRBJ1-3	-	CASSLVGSLPQAIYF	TGCGCCAGCAGCTTGGTAGGGTCGCTACCGCAGGCCATATATTTT
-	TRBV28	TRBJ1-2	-	CASGPRGYTF	TGTGCCAGCGGGCCTAGAGGCTACACCTTC
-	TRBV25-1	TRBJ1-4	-	CASSEGGGDEKLFF	TGTGCCAGCAGTGAGGGGGGTGGAGATGAAAAACTGTTTTTT
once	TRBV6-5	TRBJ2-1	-	CASSKSWGSFNEQFF	TGTGCCAGCAGTAAGTCGTGGGGCTCATTCAATGAGCAGTTCTTC
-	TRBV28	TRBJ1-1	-	CASNLGNIGAFF	TGTGCCAGCAACTTAGGTAACATTGGCGCTTTCTTT
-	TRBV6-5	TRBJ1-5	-	CASKNNALHQPQHF	TGTGCCAGCAAAAACAACGCACTTCACCAGCCCCAGCATTTT
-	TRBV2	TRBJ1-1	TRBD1	CASSGPRDSLNLNTEAFF	TGTGCCAGCAGCGGACCCCGGGACAGCCTTAATTTGAACACTGAAGCTTTCTTT
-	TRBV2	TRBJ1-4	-	CASSVGPREKLFF	TGTGCCAGCAGTGTGGGCCCTAGAGAAAAACTGTTTTTT
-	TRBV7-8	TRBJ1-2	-	CASSLSGTNYGYTF	TGTGCCAGCAGCTTATCAGGGACTAACTATGGCTACACCTTC
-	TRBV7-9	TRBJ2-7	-	CASSSNSGTYEQYF	TGTGCCAGCAGCTCTAATAGCGGAACCTACGAGCAGTACTTC
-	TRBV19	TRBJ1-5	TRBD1	CASSFRDRDQPQHF	TGTGCCAGTAGTTTCCGGGACAGGGATCAGCCCCAGCATTTT
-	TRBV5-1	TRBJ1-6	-	CASSLDGRSNSPLHF	TGCGCCAGCAGCTTGGATGGCAGATCTAATTCACCCCTCCACTTT
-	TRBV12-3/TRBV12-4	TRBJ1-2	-	CASTIRGGNDYTF	TGTGCCAGCACCATACGAGGGGGTAACGACTACACCTTC
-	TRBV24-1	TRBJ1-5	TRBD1	CATRQGGHSNQPQHF	TGTGCCACTCGACAGGGAGGGCATAGCAATCAGCCCCAGCATTTT
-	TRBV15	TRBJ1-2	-	CATSRGPEGGVNGYTF	TGTGCCACCAGCAGAGGACCCGAGGGGGGAGTGAATGGCTACACCTTC
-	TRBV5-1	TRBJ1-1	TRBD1	CASSLEPGGAGTEAFF	TGCGCCAGCAGCTTGGAGCCAGGGGGCGCGGGCACTGAAGCTTTCTTT
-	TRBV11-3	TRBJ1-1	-	CASSLGLGRSTEAFF	TGTGCCAGCAGCTTGGGTCTAGGGAGGAGCACTGAAGCTTTCTTT
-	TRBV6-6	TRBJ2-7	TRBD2	CASSFLAGAYEQYF	TGTGCCAGCAGTTTTCTAGCGGGCGCCTACGAGCAGTACTTC
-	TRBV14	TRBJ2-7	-	CASSQVPGSSYEQYF	TGTGCCAGCAGCCAAGTCCCCGGGAGCTCCTACGAGCAGTACTTC
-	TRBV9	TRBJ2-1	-	CASSPGSLEYNEQFF	TGTGCCAGCAGCCCAGGGAGCCTAGAGTACAATGAGCAGTTCTTC
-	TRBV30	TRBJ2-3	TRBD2	CAWSLRTSGSGGTDTQYF	TGTGCCTGGAGTCTTAGGACTAGCGGGAGTGGAGGCACAGATACGCAGTATTTT
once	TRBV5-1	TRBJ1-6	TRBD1	CASSSDRGNSPLHF	TGCGCCAGCAGCTCTGACAGGGGGAATTCACCCCTCCACTTT
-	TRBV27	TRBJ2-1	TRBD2	CASSLSGSLADGGEQFF	TGTGCCAGCAGTTTATCGGGCTCGCTAGCGGACGGTGGTGAGCAGTTCTTC